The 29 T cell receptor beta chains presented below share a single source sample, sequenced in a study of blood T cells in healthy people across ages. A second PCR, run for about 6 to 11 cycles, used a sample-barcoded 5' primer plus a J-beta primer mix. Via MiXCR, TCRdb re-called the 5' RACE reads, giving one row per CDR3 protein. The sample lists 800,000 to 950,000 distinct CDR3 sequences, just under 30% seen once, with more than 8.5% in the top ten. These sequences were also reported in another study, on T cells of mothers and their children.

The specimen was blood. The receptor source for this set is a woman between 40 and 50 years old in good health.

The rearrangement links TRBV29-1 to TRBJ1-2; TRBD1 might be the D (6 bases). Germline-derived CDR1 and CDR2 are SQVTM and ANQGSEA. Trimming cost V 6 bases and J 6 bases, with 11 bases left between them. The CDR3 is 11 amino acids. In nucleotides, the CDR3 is TGCAGCGTGATGCAGGGGAATGGCTACACCTTC. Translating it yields CSVMQGNGYTF.

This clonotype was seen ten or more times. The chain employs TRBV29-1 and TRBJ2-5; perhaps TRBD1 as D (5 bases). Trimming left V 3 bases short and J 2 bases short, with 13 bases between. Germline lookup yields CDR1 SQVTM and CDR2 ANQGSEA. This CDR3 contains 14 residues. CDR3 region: CSVEEGADQETQYF. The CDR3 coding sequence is TGCAGCGTTGAGGAAGGGGCGGATCAAGAGACCCAGTACTTC.

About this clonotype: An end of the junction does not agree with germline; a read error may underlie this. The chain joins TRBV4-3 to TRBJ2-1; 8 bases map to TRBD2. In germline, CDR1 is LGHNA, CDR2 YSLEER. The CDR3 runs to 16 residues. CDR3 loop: CASSQDISGRNNEQFF. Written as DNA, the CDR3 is TGCGCCAGCAGCCAAGATATCAGCGGGAGAAACAATGAACAGTTCTTC.

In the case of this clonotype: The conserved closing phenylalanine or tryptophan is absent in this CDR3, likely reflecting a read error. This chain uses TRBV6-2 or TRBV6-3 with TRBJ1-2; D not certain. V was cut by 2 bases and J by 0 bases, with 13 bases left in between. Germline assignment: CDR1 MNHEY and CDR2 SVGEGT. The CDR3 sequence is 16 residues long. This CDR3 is CASSYARNPANYGYTC. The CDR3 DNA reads TGTGCCAGCAGTTACGCCAGGAACCCAGCTAACTATGGCTACACCTGC.

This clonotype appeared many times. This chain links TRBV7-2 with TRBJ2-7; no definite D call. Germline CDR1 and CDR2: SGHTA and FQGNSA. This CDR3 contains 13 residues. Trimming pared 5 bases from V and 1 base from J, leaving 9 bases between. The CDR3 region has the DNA TGTGCCAGCAGCCCACTGCAGTCCTACGAGCAGTACTTC. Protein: CASSPLQSYEQYF.

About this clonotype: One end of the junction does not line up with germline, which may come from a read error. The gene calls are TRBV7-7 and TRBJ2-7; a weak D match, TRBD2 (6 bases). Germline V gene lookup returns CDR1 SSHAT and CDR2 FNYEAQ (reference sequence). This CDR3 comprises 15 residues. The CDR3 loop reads CASSQDGGGHNEQYF. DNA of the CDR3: TGTGCTAGCAGCCAAGACGGGGGAGGACACAATGAGCAGTACTTC.

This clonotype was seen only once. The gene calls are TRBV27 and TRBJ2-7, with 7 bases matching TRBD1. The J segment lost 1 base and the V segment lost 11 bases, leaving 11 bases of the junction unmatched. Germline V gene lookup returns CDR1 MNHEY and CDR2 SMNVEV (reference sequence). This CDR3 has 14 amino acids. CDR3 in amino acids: CAGGFEGASYEQYF. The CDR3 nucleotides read TGTGCCGGCGGTTTTGAGGGGGCTTCCTACGAGCAGTACTTC.

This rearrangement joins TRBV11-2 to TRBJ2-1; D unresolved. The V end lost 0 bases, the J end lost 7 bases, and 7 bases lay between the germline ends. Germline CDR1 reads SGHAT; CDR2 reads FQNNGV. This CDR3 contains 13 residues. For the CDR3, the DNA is TGTGCCAGCAGCTTAGAGATTATGAATGAGCAGTTCTTC. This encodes CASSLEIMNEQFF.

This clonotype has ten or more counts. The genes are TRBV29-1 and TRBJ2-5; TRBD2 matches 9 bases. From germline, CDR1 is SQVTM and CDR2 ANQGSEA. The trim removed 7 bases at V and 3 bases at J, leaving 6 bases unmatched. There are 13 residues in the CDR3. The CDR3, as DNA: TGCAGCGCGCGGGGGGGGAAAGAAGAGACCCAGTACTTC. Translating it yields CSARGGKEETQYF.

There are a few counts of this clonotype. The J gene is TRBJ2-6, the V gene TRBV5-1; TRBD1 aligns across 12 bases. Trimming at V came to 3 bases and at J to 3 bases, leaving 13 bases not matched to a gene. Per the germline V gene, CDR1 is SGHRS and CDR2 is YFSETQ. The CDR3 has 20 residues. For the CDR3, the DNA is TGCGCCAGCAGCTACTACCAATCCGGGACAGGGGGCTTTGGGGCCAACGTCCTGACTTTC. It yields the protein CASSYYQSGTGGFGANVLTF.

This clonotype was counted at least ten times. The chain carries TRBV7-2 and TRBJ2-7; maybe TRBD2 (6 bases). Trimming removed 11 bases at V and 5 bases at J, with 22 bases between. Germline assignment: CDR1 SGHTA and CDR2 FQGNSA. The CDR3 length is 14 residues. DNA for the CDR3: TGTGCCGGTAAGAGGGCGGGGACGAACCACGAGCAGTACTTC. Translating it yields CAGKRAGTNHEQYF.

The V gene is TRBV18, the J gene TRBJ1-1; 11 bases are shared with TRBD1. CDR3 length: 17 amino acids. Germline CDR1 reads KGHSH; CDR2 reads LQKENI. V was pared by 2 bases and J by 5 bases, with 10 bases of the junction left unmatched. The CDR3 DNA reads TGTGCCAGCTCACCATTCGGACAGGGGGCGCGTGGAACTGAAGCTTTCTTT. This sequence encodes CASSPFGQGARGTEAFF.

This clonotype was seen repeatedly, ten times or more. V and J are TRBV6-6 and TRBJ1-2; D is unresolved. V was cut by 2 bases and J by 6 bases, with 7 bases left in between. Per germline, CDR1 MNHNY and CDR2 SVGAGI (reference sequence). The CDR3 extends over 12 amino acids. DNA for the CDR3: TGTGCCAGCAGTTACCCCCGGGATGGCTACACCTTC. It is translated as CASSYPRDGYTF.

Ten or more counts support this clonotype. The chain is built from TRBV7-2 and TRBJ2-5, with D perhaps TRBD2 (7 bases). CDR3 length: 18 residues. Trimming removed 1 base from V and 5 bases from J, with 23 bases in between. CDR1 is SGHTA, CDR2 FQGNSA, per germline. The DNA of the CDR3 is TGTGCCAGCAGCTTAGAGCCCCCGGGGGCGGGGGTGGGGGAGACCCAGTACTTC. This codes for CASSLEPPGAGVGETQYF.

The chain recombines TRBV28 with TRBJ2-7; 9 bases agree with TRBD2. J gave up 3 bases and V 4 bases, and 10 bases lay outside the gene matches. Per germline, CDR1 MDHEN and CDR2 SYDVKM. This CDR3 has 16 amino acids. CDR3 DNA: TGTGCCAGCAGTTCCCCGACGGCGGGGGGGTACTACGAGCAGTACTTC. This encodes CASSSPTAGGYYEQYF.

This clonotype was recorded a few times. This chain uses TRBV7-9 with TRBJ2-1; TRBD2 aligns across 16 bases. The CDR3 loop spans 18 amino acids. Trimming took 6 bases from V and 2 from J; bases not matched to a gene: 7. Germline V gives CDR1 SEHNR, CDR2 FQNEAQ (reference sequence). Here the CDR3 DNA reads TGTGCCAGCAGACCGGGACTAGCGGGGGGGACCCCCTACAATGAGCAGTTCTTC. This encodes CASRPGLAGGTPYNEQFF.

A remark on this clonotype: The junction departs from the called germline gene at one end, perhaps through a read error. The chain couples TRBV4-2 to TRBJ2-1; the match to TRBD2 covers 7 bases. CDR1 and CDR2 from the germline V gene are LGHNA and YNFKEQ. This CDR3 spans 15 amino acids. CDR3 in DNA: TGTGCCAGCAGCCAAGATTTCGGGGGGTACAATGGGCAGTTCTTC. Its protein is CASSQDFGGYNGQFF.

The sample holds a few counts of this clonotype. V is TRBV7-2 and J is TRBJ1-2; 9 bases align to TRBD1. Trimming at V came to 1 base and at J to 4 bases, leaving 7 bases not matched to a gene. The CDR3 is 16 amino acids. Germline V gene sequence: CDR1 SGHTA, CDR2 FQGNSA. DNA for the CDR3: TGTGCCAGCAGCTTAGTTGGGACAGGGACCCGCTATGGCTACACCTTC. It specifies CASSLVGTGTRYGYTF.

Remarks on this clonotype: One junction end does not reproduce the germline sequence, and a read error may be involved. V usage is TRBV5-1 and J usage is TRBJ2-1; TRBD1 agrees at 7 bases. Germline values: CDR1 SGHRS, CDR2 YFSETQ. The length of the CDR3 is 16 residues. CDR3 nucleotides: TGCGTCAGCAGCTTGGTAGGGGACAGCTCCTACAATGAGCAGTTCTTC. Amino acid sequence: CVSSLVGDSSYNEQFF.

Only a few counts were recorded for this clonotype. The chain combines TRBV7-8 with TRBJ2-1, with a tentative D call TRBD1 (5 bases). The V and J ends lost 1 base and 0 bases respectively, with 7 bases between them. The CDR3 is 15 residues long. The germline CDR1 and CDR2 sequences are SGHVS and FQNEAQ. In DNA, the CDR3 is TGTGCCAGCAGCTTAGACAGGTACTCCTACAATGAGCAGTTCTTC. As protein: CASSLDRYSYNEQFF.

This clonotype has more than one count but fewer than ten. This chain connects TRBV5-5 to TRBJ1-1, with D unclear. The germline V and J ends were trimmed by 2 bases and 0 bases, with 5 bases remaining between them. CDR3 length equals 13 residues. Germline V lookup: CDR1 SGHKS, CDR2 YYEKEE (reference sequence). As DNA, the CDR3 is TGTGCCAGCAGCTTCGCTATGAACACTGAAGCTTTCTTT. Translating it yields CASSFAMNTEAFF.

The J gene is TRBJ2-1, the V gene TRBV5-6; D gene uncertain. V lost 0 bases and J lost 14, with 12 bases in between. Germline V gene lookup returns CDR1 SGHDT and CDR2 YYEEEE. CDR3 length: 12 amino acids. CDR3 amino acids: CASSLGTAYEFF. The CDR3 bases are TGTGCCAGCAGCTTGGGTACAGCCTACGAGTTCTTC. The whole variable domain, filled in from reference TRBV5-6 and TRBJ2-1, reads DAGVTQSPTHLIKTRGQQVTLRCSPKSGHDTVSWYQQALGQGPQFIFQYYEEEERQRGNFPDRFSGHQFPNYSSELNVNALLLGDSALYLCASSLGTAYEFFGPGTRLTVL.

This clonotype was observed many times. This CDR3 is CASSLGDRGETQYF. DNA of the CDR3: TGTGCCAGCAGTTTAGGGGACAGGGGAGAGACCCAGTACTTC. The chain is built from TRBV12-3 or TRBV12-4 and TRBJ2-5; TRBD1 matches at 10 bases. The CDR3 has 14 residues. Trimming at V came to 1 base and at J to 4 bases, leaving 0 bases not matched to a gene.

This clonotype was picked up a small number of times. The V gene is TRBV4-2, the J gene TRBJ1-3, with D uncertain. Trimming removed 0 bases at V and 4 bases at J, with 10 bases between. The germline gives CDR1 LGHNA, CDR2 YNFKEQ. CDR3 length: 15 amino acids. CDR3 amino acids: CASSQEGSTGNTIYF. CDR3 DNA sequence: TGTGCCAGCAGCCAAGAGGGGTCAACAGGAAACACCATATATTTT.

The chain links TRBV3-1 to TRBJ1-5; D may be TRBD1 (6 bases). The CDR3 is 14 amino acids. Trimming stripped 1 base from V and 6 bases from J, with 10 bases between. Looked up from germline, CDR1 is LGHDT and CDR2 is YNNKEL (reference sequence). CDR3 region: CASSQAGGPQPQHF. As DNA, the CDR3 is TGTGCCAGCAGCCAAGCGGGGGGGCCTCAGCCCCAGCATTTT.

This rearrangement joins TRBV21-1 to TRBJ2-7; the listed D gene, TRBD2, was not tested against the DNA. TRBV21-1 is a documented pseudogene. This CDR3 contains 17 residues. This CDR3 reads CASSKTAGPLLGYEQYF. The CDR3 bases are TGTGCCAGCAGCAAAACGGCGGGCCCACTATTGGGCTACGAGCAGTACTTC.

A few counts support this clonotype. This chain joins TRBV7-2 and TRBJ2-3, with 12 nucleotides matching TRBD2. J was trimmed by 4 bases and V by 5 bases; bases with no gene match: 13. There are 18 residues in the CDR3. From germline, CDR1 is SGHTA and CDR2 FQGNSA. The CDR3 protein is CASSPTSLAGGPSDTQYF. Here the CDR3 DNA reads TGTGCCAGCAGCCCCACGAGCCTAGCGGGGGGGCCATCAGATACGCAGTATTTT.

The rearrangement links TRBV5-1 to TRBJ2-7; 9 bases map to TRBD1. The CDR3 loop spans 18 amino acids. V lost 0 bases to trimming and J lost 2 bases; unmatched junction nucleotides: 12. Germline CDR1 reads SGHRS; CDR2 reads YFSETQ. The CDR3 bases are TGCGCCAGCAGCTTGGGATACAGGGGGCTTCTGGCTACCTACGAGCAGTACTTC. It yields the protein CASSLGYRGLLATYEQYF.

The CDR3 region is CASTRRGSADTQYF. CDR3 sequence (DNA): TGTGCCAGCACCCGCCGGGGGAGCGCAGATACGCAGTATTTT. The chain employs TRBV12-3 or TRBV12-4 and TRBJ2-3; the D gene is possibly TRBD2 (6 bases). Between the trimmed V and J ends, which lost 7 bases and 4 bases, there was a span of 15 bases. This CDR3 comprises 14 residues.